This T cell receptor beta chain stems from a study of CD8 T cells in ankylosing spondylitis. Regarding the study as a whole: A motif in TCR beta, a set of roughly eight highly homologous variants, appeared characteristic of ankylosing spondylitis blood.

Germline V CDR1 and CDR2: MNHEY, SMNVEV (reference sequence). There are 14 residues in the CDR3. Trimming removed 6 bases from V and 4 bases from J; junction bases left unmatched: 5. Each TCR beta library was made by quantitative 5'-RACE that incorporated molecular barcodes. TCRdb called the 5' RACE reads again in MiXCR, with one record for every CDR3 protein. The sample yields fewer than 400,000 distinct CDR3 sequences, approximately 20% seen once. On this clonotype itself: Its target is not known.

The clonotype comes from a male donor with ankylosing spondylitis. The specimen was blood, either unsorted or a sorted T cell fraction (not recorded which). V and J are TRBV27 and TRBJ2-5, with 10 bases fitting TRBD2. CDR3 loop: CASRLAGVVETQYF. CDR3 nucleotides: TGTGCCAGCAGGCTAGCGGGAGTGGTAGAGACCCAGTACTTC.